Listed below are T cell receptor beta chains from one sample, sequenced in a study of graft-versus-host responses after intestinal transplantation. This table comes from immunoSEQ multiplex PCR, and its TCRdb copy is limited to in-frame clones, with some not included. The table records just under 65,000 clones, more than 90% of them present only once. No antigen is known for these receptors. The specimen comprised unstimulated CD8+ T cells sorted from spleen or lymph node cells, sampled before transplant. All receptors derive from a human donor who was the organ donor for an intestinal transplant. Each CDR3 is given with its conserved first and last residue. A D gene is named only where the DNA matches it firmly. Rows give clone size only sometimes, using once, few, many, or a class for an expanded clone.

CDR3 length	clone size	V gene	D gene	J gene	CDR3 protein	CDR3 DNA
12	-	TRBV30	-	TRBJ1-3	CAWSPAGNTIYF	TGTGCCTGGAGTCCGGCTGGAAACACCATATATTTT
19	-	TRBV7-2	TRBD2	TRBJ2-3	CASSRGDSGSESWTDTQYF	TGTGCCAGCAGCCGGGGGGATAGCGGGAGTGAGAGCTGGACAGATACGCAGTATTTT
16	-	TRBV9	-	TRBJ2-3	CASSPEPGLATDTQYF	TGTGCCAGCAGCCCGGAGCCGGGACTTGCCACAGATACGCAGTATTTT
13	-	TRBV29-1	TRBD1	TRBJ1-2	CSATLDRGDGYTF	TGCAGCGCTACGTTGGACAGGGGCGATGGCTACACCTTC
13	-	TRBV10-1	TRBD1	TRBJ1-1	CASSEFRTGQAFF	TGCGCCAGCAGTGAATTTCGGACAGGACAGGCTTTCTTT
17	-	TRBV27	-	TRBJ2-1	CASSSRGGPSSYNEQFF	TGTGCCAGCAGTTCCCGGGGAGGACCTAGCTCCTACAATGAGCAGTTCTTC
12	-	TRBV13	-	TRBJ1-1	CASSIGQPEAFF	TGTGCCAGCAGTATTGGACAGCCAGAAGCTTTCTTT
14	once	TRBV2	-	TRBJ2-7	CATLEGGVGDEQYF	TGTGCTACCCTTGAGGGGGGGGTTGGTGACGAGCAGTACTTC
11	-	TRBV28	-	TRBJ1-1	CASIRGPEAFF	TGTGCCAGCATTAGGGGTCCTGAAGCTTTCTTT
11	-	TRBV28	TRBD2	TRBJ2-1	CASLSGRSRFF	TGTGCCAGCCTTAGCGGGAGATCTCGGTTCTTC
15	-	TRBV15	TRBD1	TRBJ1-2	CATSRAGTGGDGYTF	TGTGCCACCAGCAGAGCCGGGACAGGGGGCGATGGCTACACCTTC
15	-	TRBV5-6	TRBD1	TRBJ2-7	CASSLGTGPSYEQYF	TGTGCCAGCAGCTTGGGGACAGGACCCTCCTACGAGCAGTACTTC
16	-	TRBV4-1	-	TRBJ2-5	CASSLSLFSGQETQYF	TGCGCCAGCAGCCTCAGTCTTTTCTCTGGCCAAGAGACCCAGTACTTC
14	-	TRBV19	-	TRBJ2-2	CASSFAGSTGELFF	TGTGCCAGTAGTTTTGCGGGGTCCACCGGGGAGCTGTTTTTT
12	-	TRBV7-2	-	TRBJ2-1	CASSPGYNEQFF	TGTGCCAGCAGCCCCGGGTATAATGAGCAGTTCTTC
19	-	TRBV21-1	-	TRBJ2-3	CASSKETEETVASTDTQYF	TGTGCCAGCAGCAAAGAAACAGAAGAAACCGTTGCTAGCACAGATACGCAGTATTTT
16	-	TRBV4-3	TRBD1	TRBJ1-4	CASSPFTGTGGEKLFF	TGCGCCAGCAGCCCCTTCACCGGGACAGGGGGTGAAAAACTGTTTTTT
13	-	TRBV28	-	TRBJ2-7	CASSLDSSYEQYF	TGTGCCAGCAGTCTGGACAGCTCCTACGAGCAGTACTTC
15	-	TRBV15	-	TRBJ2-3	CATSREPSGTDTQYF	TGTGCCACCAGCAGAGAACCTAGCGGCACAGATACGCAGTATTTT
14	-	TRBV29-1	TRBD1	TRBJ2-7	CSVELGQGGNEQYF	TGCAGCGTTGAACTAGGACAGGGCGGCAACGAGCAGTACTTC
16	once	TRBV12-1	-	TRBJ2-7	CASSFILGQGTYEQYF	TGTGCCAGCAGCTTTATTCTGGGACAGGGGACCTACGAGCAGTACTTC
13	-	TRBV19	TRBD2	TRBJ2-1	CASSPGLVYEQFF	TGTGCCAGTAGCCCGGGACTAGTATATGAGCAGTTCTTC
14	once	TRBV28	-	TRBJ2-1	CASRQGAPYNEQFF	TGTGCCAGCAGACAGGGCGCCCCCTACAATGAGCAGTTCTTC
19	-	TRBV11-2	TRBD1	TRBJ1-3	CASSLERDREPSGGNTIYF	TGTGCCAGCAGCTTAGAGAGGGACAGGGAACCTTCGGGGGGAAACACCATATATTTT
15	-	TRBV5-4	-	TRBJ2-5	CASSLGRETGETQYF	TGTGCCAGCAGCTTGGGACGGGAGACCGGAGAGACCCAGTACTTC
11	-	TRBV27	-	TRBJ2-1	CASSFGNEQFF	TGTGCCAGCAGTTTCGGTAATGAGCAGTTCTTC
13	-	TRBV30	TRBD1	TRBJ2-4	CAGGTGGNYIQYF	TGTGCAGGTGGGACAGGGGGAAATTACATTCAGTACTTC
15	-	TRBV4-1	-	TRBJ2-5	CASSQDSTGWETQYF	TGCGCCAGCAGCCAAGATTCTACAGGGTGGGAGACCCAGTACTTC
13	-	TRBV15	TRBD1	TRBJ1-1	CATSPDRVTEAFF	TGTGCCACCAGCCCGGACAGGGTCACTGAAGCTTTCTTT
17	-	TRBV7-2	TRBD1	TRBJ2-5	CASSLPETGGSVETQYF	TGTGCCAGCAGCTTACCAGAAACAGGGGGCTCCGTGGAGACCCAGTACTTC
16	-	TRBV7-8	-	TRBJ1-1	CASSLVPRGRITEAFF	TGTGCCAGCAGCTTAGTACCCCGGGGTAGGATCACTGAAGCTTTCTTT
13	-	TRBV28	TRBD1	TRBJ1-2	CASSLLSPGQIDF	TGTGCCAGCAGTTTATTGAGTCCGGGACAGATAGACTTC
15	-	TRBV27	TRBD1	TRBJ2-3	CASSFDRGHTDTQYF	TGTGCCAGCAGTTTCGACAGGGGCCACACAGATACGCAGTATTTT
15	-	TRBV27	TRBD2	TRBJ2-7	CASSWGAGTSHEQYF	TGTGCCAGCAGTTGGGGGGCCGGGACTAGCCACGAGCAGTACTTC
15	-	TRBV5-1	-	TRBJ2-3	CASSLWLAHTDTQYF	TGCGCCAGCAGCTTGTGGCTCGCCCACACAGATACGCAGTATTTT
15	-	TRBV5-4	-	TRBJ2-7	CASSLGQGLGYEQYF	TGTGCCAGCAGCTTGGGACAGGGACTAGGTTACGAGCAGTACTTC
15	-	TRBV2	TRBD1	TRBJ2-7	CASSEAPGQNYEQYF	TGTGCCAGCAGTGAAGCTCCGGGACAGAACTACGAGCAGTACTTC
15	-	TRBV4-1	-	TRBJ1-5	CASSSRSASNQPQHF	TGCGCCAGCAGCTCTCGTAGCGCTAGCAATCAGCCCCAGCATTTT
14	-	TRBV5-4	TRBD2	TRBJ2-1	CASTGTSGPNEQFF	TGTGCCAGCACCGGGACTAGCGGCCCCAATGAGCAGTTCTTC
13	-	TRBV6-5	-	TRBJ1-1	CASSYGKNTEAFF	TGTGCCAGCAGTTACGGCAAGAACACTGAAGCTTTCTTT
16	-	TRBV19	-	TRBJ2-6	CASSLGLRSGANVLTF	TGTGCCAGTAGTTTAGGACTGCGCTCTGGGGCCAACGTCCTGACTTTC
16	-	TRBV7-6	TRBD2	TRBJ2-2	CASSAGTSGFGGELFF	TGTGCCAGCAGCGCCGGGACTAGCGGGTTTGGCGGGGAGCTGTTTTTT
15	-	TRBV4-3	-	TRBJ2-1	CASSQERVPYNEQFF	TGCGCCAGCAGCCAAGAGCGGGTTCCCTACAATGAGCAGTTCTTC
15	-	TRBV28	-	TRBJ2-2	CASRLQGGYTGELFF	TGTGCCAGCAGGCTCCAAGGGGGTTACACCGGGGAGCTGTTTTTT
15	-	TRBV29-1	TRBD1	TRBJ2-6	CSGSDRVGGANVLTF	TGCAGCGGATCGGACAGGGTTGGTGGGGCCAACGTCCTGACTTTC
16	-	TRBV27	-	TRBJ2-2	CASSSPWGENTGELFF	TGTGCCAGCAGTTCCCCCTGGGGGGAGAACACCGGGGAGCTGTTTTTT
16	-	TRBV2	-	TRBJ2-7	CASSEGRRTVSYEQYF	TGTGCCAGCAGTGAGGGTAGAAGGACAGTCTCCTACGAGCAGTACTTC
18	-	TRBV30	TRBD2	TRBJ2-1	CAWSVHTWGGLEVNEQFF	TGTGCCTGGAGTGTACACACTTGGGGGGGACTAGAGGTCAATGAGCAGTTCTTC
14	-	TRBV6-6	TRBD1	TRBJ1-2	CAIEGQGLDYGYTF	TGTGCCATCGAGGGACAGGGGTTGGACTATGGCTACACCTTC